Below are 26 T cell receptor beta chains sequenced from a single sample in a study of cytomegalovirus exposure and HLA in healthy donors. In the PCR, 60 Vbeta and 13 Jbeta primers were used. TCRdb keeps only in-frame clones here, not all; method: immunoSEQ multiplex PCR. The data show about 43,000 clones, about 64% seen once. Sample: PBMCs. The receptors derive from a man aged 60-69 years in good health and CMV-seropositive.

CDR3 in DNA: TGTGCCAGCAGCCAAGATTCAACAGGGAATCAGCCCCAGCATTTT. Translation gives CASSQDSTGNQPQHF. The rearrangement links TRBV4-2 to TRBJ1-5; tentatively, D is TRBD1 (6 bases). Trimming pared 0 bases from V and 4 bases from J, leaving 10 bases between. Germline values: CDR1 LGHNA, CDR2 YNFKEQ. The CDR3 has 15 residues.

CDR3 sequence reads: CASSSGLNEKLFF. The CDR3 DNA sequence: TGTGCCAGCAGCTCGGGGTTGAATGAAAAACTGTTTTTT. The V call is TRBV7-9, the J call TRBJ1-4; D gene ambiguous. The V gene's germline CDR1 is SEHNR and CDR2 FQNEAQ (reference sequence). The CDR3 covers 13 residues. V gave up 4 bases and J gave up 5 bases, with 8 bases separating them.

The chain recombines TRBV7-9 with TRBJ2-7; possible D gene TRBD2, 5 bases. The germline V gene has CDR1 SEHNR and CDR2 FQNEAQ (reference sequence). This CDR3 comprises 12 residues. V gave up 5 bases and J gave up 10 bases, with 15 bases separating them. CDR3 nucleotides: TGTGCCAGCAGCCAAGGAGGAGCGCTCCAGTACTTC. Its protein product is CASSQGGALQYF.

CDR3 sequence (DNA): TGCGCCAGCAGCTTGGCTGGAGGCCCCTATGATGAGCAGTTCTTC. Translating gives CASSLAGGPYDEQFF. The rearrangement uses TRBV5-1 and TRBJ2-1; TRBD2 might be the D (5 bases). Trimming pared 0 bases from V and 8 bases from J, leaving 15 bases between. The CDR3 consists of 15 residues. Germline CDR1 and CDR2: SGHRS and YFSETQ.

The V call is TRBV9, the J call TRBJ2-3; weak D call: TRBD2 (6 bases). The germline V gene has CDR1 SGDLS and CDR2 YYNGEE. This CDR3 spans 14 amino acids. V lost 6 bases to trimming and J lost 2 bases, with 13 bases between them. This CDR3 reads CASTPGGATDTQYF. The CDR3 region has the DNA TGTGCCAGCACCCCCGGAGGGGCCACAGATACGCAGTATTTT.

The rearrangement links TRBV25-1 to TRBJ1-4, with 9 bases that match TRBD1. Per germline, CDR1 MGHDK and CDR2 SYGVNS. The CDR3 contains 17 residues. The junction had 12 bases not matched to a gene; V was cut back by 6 bases and J by 4 bases. The CDR3 region has the DNA TGTGCCAGCAGCAACCCCCAACAGGGGGCCAGTAATGAAAAACTGTTTTTT. This sequence encodes CASSNPQQGASNEKLFF.

The V and J genes are TRBV7-3 and TRBJ2-3; 9 positions match TRBD2. The CDR3 spans 16 residues. Germline V gene sequence: CDR1 SGHTA, CDR2 FQGTGA. Trimming took 2 bases from V and 2 from J; bases not matched to a gene: 5. The CDR3 DNA is TGTGCCAGCAGCTTAGGAGCGGGAGGACTCACAGATACGCAGTATTTT. Protein sequence: CASSLGAGGLTDTQYF.

V usage is TRBV27 and J usage is TRBJ2-7, with D perhaps TRBD2 (5 bases). The length of the CDR3 is 16 residues. Germline V gene sequence: CDR1 MNHEY, CDR2 SMNVEV (reference sequence). With 3 bases removed from V and 0 bases from J, the gap between germline ends came to 15 bases. This CDR3 reads CASSLEGGWSSYEQYF. DNA for the CDR3: TGTGCCAGCAGTTTGGAAGGCGGGTGGAGCTCCTACGAGCAGTACTTC.

The chain is built from TRBV5-1 and TRBJ2-3, with TRBD1 as a possible D gene (6 bases). The germline CDR1 and CDR2 sequences are SGHRS and YFSETQ. The V end lost 4 bases, the J end lost 4 bases, and 13 bases lay between the germline ends. CDR3 length: 14 amino acids. The CDR3 spells CASSPLQGPDTQYF. In DNA form, the CDR3 reads TGCGCCAGCAGCCCGCTTCAGGGGCCAGATACGCAGTATTTT.

The rearrangement links TRBV4-2 to TRBJ2-2, with a possible D match to TRBD1 (7 bases). The CDR3 spans 14 residues. CDR1 is LGHNA, CDR2 YNFKEQ, per germline. The V end lost 4 bases, the J end lost 3 bases, and 9 bases lay between the germline ends. DNA of the CDR3: TGTGCCAGCAGCCCCAGGGGGGACACCGGGGAGCTGTTTTTT. Translating gives CASSPRGDTGELFF.

A few counts support this clone. V and J are TRBV7-3 and TRBJ2-5; D not certain. Trimming shortened V by 1 base and J by 2 bases, and 8 bases separated the two germline ends. This CDR3 comprises 14 residues. Germline V gene sequence: CDR1 SGHTA, CDR2 FQGTGA. The CDR3 nucleotides read TGTGCCAGCAGCTTAAGGGCGTCACAAGAGACCCAGTACTTC. It is translated as CASSLRASQETQYF.

V is TRBV14 and J is TRBJ2-3, with TRBD1 identical over 11 bases. Trimming cost V 4 bases and J 2 bases; bases outside gene matches: 2. Germline CDR1 reads SGHDN; CDR2 reads FVKESK. The CDR3 contains 15 residues. The CDR3 DNA is TGTGCCAGCAGCCGGGACAGGGGGTTCACAGATACGCAGTATTTT. Translation: CASSRDRGFTDTQYF.

The chain couples TRBV2 to TRBJ1-5; possible D gene TRBD1, 6 bases. Trimming left V 7 bases short and J 9 bases short, with 25 bases between. The CDR3 contains 16 residues. Germline lookup yields CDR1 SNHLY and CDR2 FYNNEI. CDR3 sequence: CASKSGQTGGLGPQHF. The CDR3 coding sequence is TGTGCCAGCAAGAGTGGGCAGACAGGAGGCCTAGGGCCCCAGCATTTT.

The gene calls are TRBV29-1 and TRBJ2-4, with 14 bases identical to TRBD2. Germline values: CDR1 SQVTM, CDR2 ANQGSEA. The CDR3 totals 16 residues. V gave up 4 bases and J gave up 7 bases; unmatched junction bases: 9. The CDR3 reads CSVGGTSGSLGNIQYF. The DNA for the CDR3 is TGCAGCGTTGGTGGGACTAGCGGGAGTCTAGGTAACATTCAGTACTTC.

In this sample, this clone turned up a few times. The chain combines TRBV2 with TRBJ2-4; maybe TRBD1 (5 bases). The CDR3 is made up of 11 amino acids. Germline V lookup: CDR1 SNHLY, CDR2 FYNNEI. V dropped 4 bases and J dropped 10 bases, with 8 bases sitting between them. The CDR3 loop is CASSVRQIQYF. CDR3 nucleotide sequence: TGTGCCAGCAGTGTTCGACAGATTCAGTACTTC.

The rearrangement joins TRBV2 to TRBJ2-1; 11 bases are a match to TRBD2. Germline-derived CDR1 and CDR2 are SNHLY and FYNNEI. V lost 2 bases to trimming and J lost 10 bases; unmatched junction nucleotides: 13. This CDR3 is 17 amino acids long. CDR3 in DNA: TGTGCCAGCAGTGAATGGGGTTTAGCGGGAGGGCCCGGAGAGCAGTTCTTC. Translation: CASSEWGLAGGPGEQFF.

The rearrangement uses TRBV5-1 and TRBJ2-5, with no clear D. The germline V gene has CDR1 SGHRS and CDR2 YFSETQ. The CDR3 spans 14 residues. Between the trimmed V and J ends, which lost 5 bases and 2 bases, there was a span of 13 bases. CDR3 sequence: CASSMEPRQETQYF. Here the CDR3 DNA reads TGCGCCAGCAGTATGGAGCCGCGTCAAGAGACCCAGTACTTC.

The V and J genes are TRBV5-4 and TRBJ2-3; 8 nucleotides agree with TRBD2. The germline V gene has CDR1 SGHNT and CDR2 YYREEE (reference sequence). The junction had 10 bases not matched to a gene; V was cut back by 5 bases and J by 2 bases. The CDR3 has 16 residues. In DNA form, the CDR3 reads TGTGCCAGCAGTTTCGGCGGGAGGCTCTCCACAGATACGCAGTATTTT. Residues: CASSFGGRLSTDTQYF.

The chain has TRBV29-1 and TRBJ2-7; perhaps TRBD2 as D (6 bases). The CDR3 is made up of 11 amino acids. The germline gives CDR1 SQVTM, CDR2 ANQGSEA. The V gene lost 7 bases and the J gene lost 4 bases, with 11 bases spanning the gap. The CDR3 DNA follows: TGCAGCGCTACCGGAGGGTACGAGCAGTACTTC. Encoded protein: CSATGGYEQYF.

The V call is TRBV19, the J call TRBJ2-3, with 9 bases that match TRBD2. The CDR3 sequence is 15 residues long. V shed 2 bases and J 4 bases; nucleotides not matched to a gene: 4. Per germline, CDR1 LNHDA and CDR2 SQIVND (reference sequence). In nucleotides, the CDR3 is TGTGCCAGTAGTATAATTAGCGGGGGCTCAGATACGCAGTATTTT. Amino acids: CASSIISGGSDTQYF.

V is TRBV4-3 and J is TRBJ2-2, with TRBD2 identical over 14 bases. The germline gives CDR1 LGHNA, CDR2 YSLEER. V gave up 6 bases and J gave up 4 bases; unmatched junction bases: 4. This CDR3 has 16 residues. CDR3 DNA sequence: TGCGCCAGCAGGACTAGCGGGAGGGCGAGCACCGGGGAGCTGTTTTTT. This gives the protein CASRTSGRASTGELFF.

The chain joins TRBV5-4 to TRBJ1-2; 8 nucleotides match TRBD1. CDR3 length: 13 residues. V dropped 4 bases and J dropped 4; count of bases not matched to a gene: 3. Per the germline V gene, CDR1 is SGHNT and CDR2 is YYREEE (reference sequence). CDR3 region: CASSHRGGYGYTF. The CDR3 coding sequence is TGTGCCAGCAGCCACAGGGGGGGCTATGGCTACACCTTC.

This chain's CDR3 is CASSQMSRVPPTDTQYF. In DNA form, the CDR3 reads TGTGCCAGCAGCCAAATGAGCAGGGTGCCTCCTACAGATACGCAGTATTTT. The genes are TRBV7-2 and TRBJ2-3, with a weak D call TRBD1 (5 bases). CDR1 and CDR2 (germline): SGHTA, FQGNSA. Between the trimmed V and J ends, which lost 5 bases and 3 bases, there was a span of 21 bases. This CDR3 has 17 amino acids.

The rearrangement uses TRBV7-2 and TRBJ2-3; 11 bases map to TRBD1. This CDR3 spans 16 amino acids. V lost 5 bases to trimming and J lost 1 base; unmatched junction nucleotides: 5. Germline loops: CDR1 SGHTA, CDR2 FQGNSA. CDR3 sequence reads: CASSRTGGVGTDTQYF. The CDR3 bases are TGTGCCAGCAGCCGGACAGGGGGCGTGGGCACAGATACGCAGTATTTT.

This clone was counted between two and nine times. Here the CDR3 reads CAISESRGSANTEAFF. The CDR3 DNA is TGTGCCATCAGTGAGTCGAGGGGGTCAGCGAACACTGAAGCTTTCTTT. This chain joins TRBV10-3 and TRBJ1-1, with D possibly matching TRBD1 (6 bases). V was trimmed by 0 bases and J by 1 base, leaving 12 bases between them. The germline CDR1 and CDR2 sequences are ENHRY and SYGVKD. CDR3 size: 16 residues.

The chain uses TRBV5-4 and TRBJ2-3, with D possibly being TRBD2 (6 bases). Germline-derived CDR1 and CDR2 are SGHNT and YYREEE (reference sequence). V lost 0 bases and J 4 bases, leaving 12 bases between the germline ends. CDR3 length: 15 residues. DNA for the CDR3: TGTGCCAGCAGCTTGGAGGCGGGAAGGGCAGATACGCAGTATTTT. Protein product: CASSLEAGRADTQYF. The variable domain in full, completed from reference TRBV5-4 and TRBJ2-3, reads ETGVTQSPTHLIKTRGQQVTLRCSSQSGHNTVSWYQQALGQGPQFIFQYYREEENGRGNFPPRFSGLQFPNYSSELNVNALELDDSALYLCASSLEAGRADTQYFGPGTRLTVL.